The present TCR beta chain was sequenced within a study of shared clonotypes between healthy human individuals. In germline, CDR1 is MDHEN, CDR2 SYDVKM. This CDR3 spans 14 amino acids. V lost 5 bases to trimming and J lost 0 bases, with 8 bases between them. Running of the assay took place at deep level. TCRdb's copy holds only in-frame clones and misses some; the assay was immunoSEQ multiplex PCR. The sample records nearly 750,000 clones, roughly two thirds being singletons. This chain links TRBV28 with TRBJ2-4, with no clear D. Sequencing input: memory CD4+ T cells sorted from blood. Subset in this sample: CD45RA-negative fraction. The TCR originated in a woman in her 30s in good health. CDR3: CASSREGAKNIQYF. In DNA form, the CDR3 reads TGTGCCAGCAGTCGTGAAGGAGCCAAAAACATTCAGTACTTC. The full variable domain, its missing parts supplied by reference TRBV28 and TRBJ2-4, is DVKVTQSSRYLVKRTGEKVFLECVQDMDHENMFWYRQDPGLGLRLIYFSYDVKMKEKGDIPEGYSVSREKKERFSLILESASTNQTSMYLCASSREGAKNIQYFGAGTRLSVL.